The sample holds many counts of the clone carrying this T cell receptor (beta chain). What it binds is not known. The CDR3 length is 16 residues. From germline, CDR1 is DFQATT and CDR2 SNEGSKA (reference sequence). Trimming removed 3 bases from V and 0 bases from J; junction bases left unmatched: 6. This sample is drawn from a study of T cells in Graves' hyperthyroidism and ophthalmopathy. Overall study results and limits: Stable hyperthyroidism and ophthalmopathy were separated using 13 V-J signatures.

Amplification of TCR beta CDR3 regions was performed using RNA transcripts as template. The TCR CDR3 was amplified in a first-round RT-PCR using the HTBI primer set. Each CDR3 protein gets one entry after TCRdb re-called the multiplex PCR reads with MiXCR. The data show some 300,000 distinct CDR3 sequences, 13% seen once. The chain couples TRBV20-1 to TRBJ2-7, with 12 bases matching TRBD2. The material sequenced was blood. The TCR sequence derives from a woman aged 25-40 years with Graves' hyperthyroidism that later progressed to Graves' ophthalmopathy. CDR3 amino acids: CSARPGLAGPSYEQYF. DNA of the CDR3: TGCAGTGCTAGGCCGGGACTAGCGGGTCCCTCCTACGAGCAGTACTTC.